What follows is one T cell receptor (beta chain) and its context. These donors, healthy bone marrow donors, were studied. The PCR contained 60 Vbeta and 13 Jbeta primers. Profiling relied on immunoSEQ multiplex PCR, and the TCRdb table lists in-frame clones only, not all of them. The profile shows about 200,000 clones, 82% of them singletons. This entry belongs to a study of cytomegalovirus exposure and HLA in healthy donors. This receptor was identified in a boy younger than 10 in good health and CMV-seronegative. Material: PBMCs.

In nucleotides, the CDR3 is TGTGCCAGCAGTGAGGGGGGGGCGAGCACTGAAGCTTTCTTT. As protein: CASSEGGASTEAFF. The chain uses TRBV2 and TRBJ1-1; weak D call: TRBD1 (6 bases). Looked up from germline, CDR1 is SNHLY and CDR2 is FYNNEI. V was trimmed by 3 bases and J by 4 bases, leaving 12 bases between them. The length of the CDR3 is 14 residues.